A single sample gave rise to the 32 T cell receptor beta chains below, sequenced in a study of OX40 agonist ivuxolimab in advanced cancers. Profiled with immunoSEQ multiplex PCR; TCRdb holds only in-frame clones, not every one. The sample holds tens of thousands of clones, approximately 90% seen once. The input for sequencing was CD4+ or CD8+ T cells sorted from blood, taken in a trial of the OX40 agonist ivuxolimab. The receptors stem from an adult with an advanced solid tumor such as melanoma, head and neck, liver or kidney cancer.

The chain carries TRBV5-5 and TRBJ1-5; D is uncertain. The germline V gene has CDR1 SGHKS and CDR2 YYEKEE (reference sequence). The CDR3 is 14 residues long. Trimming took off 1 base at V and 7 bases at J, with 12 bases between the two ends. This chain's CDR3 is CASSLKGMGQPQHF. The DNA of the CDR3 is TGTGCCAGCAGCTTGAAGGGCATGGGGCAGCCCCAGCATTTT.

The rearrangement joins TRBV30 to TRBJ2-7; D unclear. V lost 2 bases and J 5 bases, leaving 16 bases between the germline ends. There are 14 residues in the CDR3. The germline CDR1 and CDR2 sequences are GTSNPN and SVGIG (reference sequence). DNA of the CDR3: TGTGCCTGGAGTCAACCCCCCGAGTTCGACGAGCAGTACTTC. Translated, it gives CAWSQPPEFDEQYF. Filled out from reference TRBV30 and TRBJ2-7, the complete variable domain reads SQTIHQWPATLVQPVGSPLSLECTVEGTSNPNLYWYRQAAGRGLQLLFYSVGIGQISSEVPQNLSASRPQDRQFILSSKKLLLSDSGFYLCAWSQPPEFDEQYFGPGTRLTVT.

V gene TRBV4-1 combines with J gene TRBJ1-5, with D unclear. The CDR3 has 15 residues. V was pared by 2 bases and J by 7 bases, with 15 bases between. Per the germline V gene, CDR1 is MGHRA and CDR2 is YSYEKL. CDR3 residues: CASSQRRASRQPQHF. CDR3 bases: TGCGCCAGCAGCCAAAGAAGGGCCTCTAGACAGCCCCAGCATTTT.

The chain recombines TRBV19 with TRBJ2-3; no clear D gene. Germline values: CDR1 LNHDA, CDR2 SQIVND (reference sequence). The CDR3 has 13 residues. The ends were cut back, 6 bases at V and 4 bases at J, with 11 bases in the middle. Here the CDR3 reads CASSGGRSDTQYF. In DNA, the CDR3 is TGTGCCAGTAGCGGCGGACGGTCAGATACGCAGTATTTT. Full variable domain (outside the CDR3, taken from reference TRBV19 and TRBJ2-3): DGGITQSPKYLFRKEGQNVTLSCEQNLNHDAMYWYRQDPGQGLRLIYYSQIVNDFQKGDIAEGYSVSREKKESFPLTVTSAQKNPTAFYLCASSGGRSDTQYFGPGTRLTVL.

The rearrangement uses TRBV7-2 and TRBJ1-2; 10 nucleotides match TRBD1. In germline, CDR1 is SGHTA, CDR2 FQGNSA. V lost 8 bases, J lost 4 bases, and 19 bases stayed unmatched. This CDR3 has 18 residues. CDR3 loop: CASARSGTGAQVGYGYTF. DNA of the CDR3: TGTGCCAGCGCCAGATCCGGGACAGGGGCCCAAGTGGGCTATGGCTACACCTTC. The full variable domain, rest sourced from reference TRBV7-2 and TRBJ1-2, is GAGVSQSPSNKVTEKGKDVELRCDPISGHTALYWYRQSLGQGLEFLIYFQGNSAPDKSGLPSDRFSAERTGGSVSTLTIQRTQQEDSAVYLCASARSGTGAQVGYGYTFGSGTRLTVV.

The chain uses TRBV9 and TRBJ2-3; D could derive from TRBD1 or TRBD2 (6 bases each). This CDR3 has 17 residues. CDR1 and CDR2 from the germline V gene are SGDLS and YYNGEE. V lost 2 bases to trimming and J lost 8 bases, with 24 bases between them. Here the CDR3 reads CASSVTTRGLGIGTQYF. In nucleotides, the CDR3 is TGTGCCAGCAGCGTTACAACCCGGGGGCTAGGTATCGGTACGCAGTATTTT.

The chain couples TRBV5-1 to TRBJ2-2, with 10 bases aligning to TRBD1. V was pared by 4 bases and J by 8 bases, with 11 bases of the junction left unmatched. This CDR3 region has 16 residues. CDR1 is SGHRS and CDR2 is YFSETQ in the germline V gene. In DNA form, the CDR3 reads TGCGCCAGCAGCCCGGGACAGGGGAGTTTGGTGGGGGAGCTGTTTTTT. As protein: CASSPGQGSLVGELFF.

The chain has TRBV19 and TRBJ1-5; tentatively, D is TRBD1 (6 bases). The CDR3 length is 15 residues. The V end was cut by 7 bases, the J end by 1 base, with 14 bases between. Germline V gene lookup returns CDR1 LNHDA and CDR2 SQIVND (reference sequence). The CDR3 loop reads CASTNQGNSNQPQHF. The CDR3 nucleotides read TGTGCCAGTACCAACCAGGGGAACAGCAATCAGCCCCAGCATTTT.

The chain joins TRBV28 to TRBJ2-7; D possibly corresponds to TRBD1 (6 bases). This CDR3 has 13 amino acids. Germline CDR1 reads MDHEN; CDR2 reads SYDVKM. Deletions cut 4 bases from V and 3 bases from J, with 10 bases between. In DNA, the CDR3 is TGTGCCAGCAGTTCGGGACAAAACTACGAGCAGTACTTC. It codes for CASSSGQNYEQYF.

The count of this clone is one. This chain connects TRBV18 to TRBJ1-6; 7 bases fit TRBD1. In germline, CDR1 is KGHSH, CDR2 LQKENI. V dropped 6 bases and J dropped 7; count of bases not matched to a gene: 6. The CDR3 is 14 amino acids. CDR3 DNA: TGTGCCAGCTCCCCAGACAGGGTGAATTCACCCCTCCACTTT. Translating it yields CASSPDRVNSPLHF.

This clone is a singleton in its sample. The V gene is TRBV23-1, the J gene TRBJ2-7; TRBD1 or TRBD2 may be the D gene (5 bases each). TRBV23-1 is flagged as an ORF with uncertain function. The CDR3 is 15 amino acids. Between the trimmed V and J ends, which lost 2 bases and 6 bases, there was a span of 17 bases. The CDR3 reads CASSQRPGPQGEQYF. CDR3 coding DNA: TGCGCCAGCAGTCAAAGACCGGGACCCCAGGGCGAGCAGTACTTC.

The chain combines TRBV7-2 with TRBJ2-3, with D tentatively TRBD1 (6 bases). Germline V lookup: CDR1 SGHTA, CDR2 FQGNSA. Trimming removed 2 bases at V and 0 bases at J, with 12 bases between. CDR3 length: 16 residues. CDR3 sequence reads: CASSLLGGTSTDTQYF. CDR3 bases: TGTGCCAGCAGCTTACTTGGGGGCACTAGCACAGATACGCAGTATTTT. The full variable domain, with the rest looked up from reference TRBV7-2 and TRBJ2-3, is GAGVSQSPSNKVTEKGKDVELRCDPISGHTALYWYRQSLGQGLEFLIYFQGNSAPDKSGLPSDRFSAERTGGSVSTLTIQRTQQEDSAVYLCASSLLGGTSTDTQYFGPGTRLTVL.

The V and J genes are TRBV19 and TRBJ2-5; D may be TRBD2 (7 bases). CDR1 and CDR2 from the germline V gene are LNHDA and SQIVND (reference sequence). Trimming cost V 9 bases and J 3 bases, with 11 bases left between them. This CDR3 comprises 12 residues. CDR3 amino acids: CASQGREETQYF. The CDR3 nucleotides are TGTGCCAGCCAGGGGAGGGAAGAGACCCAGTACTTC.

Comment on this clone: An end of the junction differs from the germline gene, which may be a read error. The J gene is TRBJ2-1, the V gene TRBV7-7; TRBD1 matches 11 bases. Looked up from germline, CDR1 is SSHAT and CDR2 is FNYEAQ (reference sequence). This CDR3 is built from 16 residues. CDR3 nucleotide sequence: TGTGCTAGCAGCTTAGGGGGGACAGGGGGTTACAATGAGCAGTTCTTC. Protein sequence: CASSLGGTGGYNEQFF.

The chain couples TRBV7-9 to TRBJ2-7, with D possibly TRBD1 on 6 matching bases. V was pared by 1 base and J by 0 bases, with 16 bases between. Germline V lookup: CDR1 SEHNR, CDR2 FQNEAQ (reference sequence). The CDR3 is 17 amino acids. The CDR3 loop reads CASSLVLTGQRSYEQYF. The CDR3 DNA reads as TGTGCCAGCAGCTTAGTTTTGACAGGACAACGCTCCTACGAGCAGTACTTC.

The chain joins TRBV4-2 to TRBJ2-3; D is perhaps TRBD1 (6 bases). V shed 0 bases and J shed 0 bases, with 7 bases lying between them. The germline gives CDR1 LGHNA, CDR2 YNFKEQ. CDR3 size: 15 residues. The CDR3 coding sequence is TGTGCCAGCAGCCAAGACAGGGGTAGCACAGATACGCAGTATTTT. Its protein product is CASSQDRGSTDTQYF.

This chain connects TRBV28 to TRBJ2-7, with D possibly matching TRBD1 (5 bases). In germline, CDR1 is MDHEN, CDR2 SYDVKM. The CDR3 covers 15 residues. The V and J ends lost 5 bases and 2 bases respectively, with 16 bases between them. The CDR3 region is CASSPQGALAYEQYF. The DNA of the CDR3 is TGTGCCAGCAGTCCCCAAGGGGCTCTTGCCTACGAGCAGTACTTC.

V usage is TRBV11-2 and J usage is TRBJ2-7, with D perhaps given as TRBD1 or TRBD2 (5 bases each). Looked up from germline, CDR1 is SGHAT and CDR2 is FQNNGV. CDR3 length: 14 residues. V dropped 8 bases and J dropped 6 bases, with 20 bases sitting between them. In nucleotides, the CDR3 is TGTGCCAGCGTCGGGGCAGGCGCCCTGACCGAGCAGTACTTC. Its protein is CASVGAGALTEQYF.

The gene calls are TRBV5-4 and TRBJ1-1; TRBD1 is a possible D gene (5 bases). The CDR3 runs 14 residues. Trimming pared 4 bases from V and 0 bases from J, leaving 10 bases between. CDR1 and CDR2 from the germline V gene are SGHNT and YYREEE (reference sequence). The CDR3 DNA sequence: TGTGCCAGCAGCGTGGGACTTCTGAACACTGAAGCTTTCTTT. This encodes CASSVGLLNTEAFF.

This chain links TRBV4-1 with TRBJ1-3; no definite D call. Germline-derived CDR1 and CDR2 are MGHRA and YSYEKL. This CDR3 has 13 amino acids. Trimming took 0 bases from V and 4 from J, leaving 4 bases between them. This CDR3 reads CASSQEWGNTIYF. Written as DNA, the CDR3 is TGCGCCAGCAGCCAAGAATGGGGAAACACCATATATTTT.

The chain combines TRBV29-1 with TRBJ2-7, with 7 bases aligning to TRBD2. Germline CDR1 is SQVTM and CDR2 is ANQGSEA. The CDR3 is 13 residues long. Trimming cost V 7 bases and J 3 bases; bases outside gene matches: 9. DNA of the CDR3: TGCAGCGGAGGGGAGGGACTCCTCTACGAGCAGTACTTC. It codes for CSGGEGLLYEQYF.

J is TRBJ1-1 and V is TRBV6-6; D gene ambiguous. CDR1 is MNHNY and CDR2 is SVGAGI in the germline V gene (reference sequence). The CDR3 contains 14 residues. The V end was cut by 0 bases, the J end by 1 base, with 6 bases between. CDR3 sequence (DNA): TGTGCCAGCAGTTACTCAGGAGGGAACACTGAAGCTTTCTTT. Protein product: CASSYSGGNTEAFF.

This chain links TRBV9 with TRBJ2-1, with 7 bases aligning to TRBD1. Per germline, CDR1 SGDLS and CDR2 YYNGEE. V shed 3 bases and J 9 bases; nucleotides not matched to a gene: 3. The CDR3 has 12 amino acids. The CDR3 protein is CASSATGIEQFF. CDR3 nucleotide sequence: TGTGCCAGCAGCGCGACAGGGATTGAGCAGTTCTTC.

The J gene is TRBJ1-2, the V gene TRBV6-5; D remains unclear. The CDR3 loop spans 16 amino acids. From germline, CDR1 is MNHEY and CDR2 SVGAGI. Trimming removed 2 bases from V and 8 bases from J, with 21 bases in between. For the CDR3, the DNA is TGTGCCAGCAGTTACGCACCCGACGCGGGAACGGGGGGCTACACCTTC. Translated: CASSYAPDAGTGGYTF.

This clone is a singleton in its sample. The chain combines TRBV18 with TRBJ1-1; unclear D gene. Germline V gene data show CDR1 as KGHSH and CDR2 as LQKENI. This CDR3 has 16 amino acids. V shed 3 bases and J shed 2 bases, with 16 bases lying between them. Here the CDR3 DNA reads TGTGCCAGCTCACCTCGGACGGGCCCTTTAAACACTGAAGCTTTCTTT. Encoded protein: CASSPRTGPLNTEAFF. The full variable domain, its missing parts supplied by reference TRBV18 and TRBJ1-1, is NAGVMQNPRHLVRRRGQEARLRCSPMKGHSHVYWYRQLPEEGLKFMVYLQKENIIDESGMPKERFSAEFPKEGPSILRIQQVVRGDSAAYFCASSPRTGPLNTEAFFGQGTRLTVV.

The rearrangement links TRBV7-9 to TRBJ1-3; D gene unclear. Trimming cost V 4 bases and J 2 bases, with 12 bases left between them. Germline V lookup: CDR1 SEHNR, CDR2 FQNEAQ (reference sequence). This CDR3 is 15 amino acids long. The CDR3 spells CASSYWTTAGNTIYF. In nucleotides, the CDR3 is TGTGCCAGCAGCTACTGGACTACTGCTGGAAACACCATATATTTT.

The table lists this clone with a count of one. The chain combines TRBV18 with TRBJ1-2, with D perhaps matching TRBD1 (5 bases). Germline V CDR1 and CDR2: KGHSH, LQKENI. Trimming removed 2 bases from V and 2 bases from J, with 9 bases in between. CDR3 length equals 14 residues. CDR3 bases: TGTGCCAGCTCACCAGCGAGACAGAACTATGGCTACACCTTC. As protein: CASSPARQNYGYTF.

J is TRBJ1-5 and V is TRBV19; D possibly corresponds to TRBD1 (5 bases). The CDR3 contains 14 residues. From germline, CDR1 is LNHDA and CDR2 SQIVND (reference sequence). Trimming stripped 1 base from V and 4 bases from J, with 8 bases between. The CDR3 region has the DNA TGTGCCAGTAGTATAGCCAGGGAGAATCAGCCCCAGCATTTT. It translates to CASSIARENQPQHF.

This clone was counted once. The chain couples TRBV30 to TRBJ1-6, with no clear D. The V end was cut by 3 bases, the J end by 5 bases, with 11 bases between. This CDR3 has 14 amino acids. CDR1 and CDR2 (germline): GTSNPN, SVGIG (reference sequence). CDR3 region: CAWSGEFHNSPLHF. CDR3 nucleotides: TGTGCCTGGAGCGGGGAGTTCCATAATTCACCCCTCCACTTT.

V and J are TRBV7-9 and TRBJ1-4; 9 bases are a match to TRBD1. The CDR3 loop spans 16 amino acids. The junction had 13 bases not matched to a gene; V was cut back by 7 bases and J by 7 bases. Germline loops: CDR1 SEHNR, CDR2 FQNEAQ (reference sequence). The DNA for the CDR3 is TGTGCCAGCACCCCAAGGGGGGACAGGGTCGGTGAAAAACTGTTTTTT. It translates to CASTPRGDRVGEKLFF. The whole variable domain, filled in from reference TRBV7-9 and TRBJ1-4, reads DTGVSQNPRHKITKRGQNVTFRCDPISEHNRLYWYRQTLGQGPEFLTYFQNEAQLEKSRLLSDRFSAERPKGSFSTLEIQRTEQGDSAMYLCASTPRGDRVGEKLFFGSGTQLSVL.

This CDR3 reads CASSRSGTGFSDTQYF. DNA for the CDR3: TGTGCCAGCAGTCGGTCCGGGACAGGGTTCTCAGATACGCAGTATTTT. The V and J genes are TRBV2 and TRBJ2-3, with 9 bases that match TRBD1. CDR1 and CDR2 from the germline V gene are SNHLY and FYNNEI. The CDR3 extends over 16 amino acids. Germline trimming cut 5 bases from V and 4 bases from J; bases unmatched to any gene: 10. The full variable domain, its missing parts supplied by reference TRBV2 and TRBJ2-3, is EPEVTQTPSHQVTQMGQEVILRCVPISNHLYFYWYRQILGQKVEFLVSFYNNEISEKSEIFDDQFSVERPDGSNFTLKIRSTKLEDSAMYFCASSRSGTGFSDTQYFGPGTRLTVL.

The V and J genes are TRBV4-1 and TRBJ1-2; D is undetermined. CDR1 is MGHRA, CDR2 YSYEKL, per germline. CDR3 length equals 15 residues. Trimming cost V 0 bases and J 8 bases, with 16 bases left between them. CDR3 bases: TGCGCCAGCAGCCAAGATAGTGTTTTAAGGGTCGGCTACACCTTC. This translates into CASSQDSVLRVGYTF.